Listed below are T cell receptor beta chains from one sample, sequenced in a study of shared clonotypes between healthy human individuals. Sequencing used immunoSEQ multiplex PCR; TCRdb keeps in-frame clones, though not all of them. The sample includes around 530,000 clones, roughly four fifths of them seen just once. The specimen was PBMCs. The receptor source for this set is a woman aged 40 to 49 in good health. Some clones in this sample may be carry-over from other donors' samples. The CDR3 runs from the conserved cysteine through the conserved F or W. Fields, in order: J gene, D gene, V gene, clone size, CDR3 DNA, CDR3 protein. The D gene is left open where the match is weak. The size field is filled for only some rows; it gives once, few, many or a size class.

>TRBJ2-2|NA|TRBV5-1|NA
TGCGCCAGCAGGGGGGGCCCGAACACCGGGGAGCTGTTTTTT
CASRGGPNTGELFF
>TRBJ1-2|NA|TRBV14|NA
TGTGCCAGCAGCCAAGATAGAGACGGGCCCGTGAGCTACACCTTC
CASSQDRDGPVSYTF
>TRBJ2-2|TRBD2|TRBV14|NA
TGTGCCAGCAGCCGCCGGACTAGCGGGAGTTTAGGCACCGGGGAGCTGTTTTTT
CASSRRTSGSLGTGELFF
>TRBJ2-5|NA|TRBV10-3|NA
TGTGCCATCAGTGTAGAACCGTCCGGGGAGACCCAGTACTTC
CAISVEPSGETQYF
>TRBJ2-5|NA|TRBV27|NA
TGTGCCAGCAGTTTAGTGTTAGGAGAGACCCAGTACTTC
CASSLVLGETQYF
>TRBJ2-3|NA|TRBV10-3|few
TGTGCCATCAGTGACCTCGGGTCTGGCGTATCTAGCACAGATACGCAGTATTTT
CAISDLGSGVSSTDTQYF
>TRBJ2-5|NA|TRBV6-5|NA
TGTGCCAGCACCCCGCGGTACCAAGAGACCCAGTACTTC
CASTPRYQETQYF
>TRBJ2-7|NA|TRBV28|NA
TGTGCCAGCAGTCCATACCGGGCTCGCCCCTACGAGCAGTACTTC
CASSPYRARPYEQYF
>TRBJ2-1|TRBD2|TRBV27|NA
TGTGCCAGCAGCCCTTGGGGAGGGCGCGGTTACAATGAGCAGTTCTTC
CASSPWGGRGYNEQFF
>TRBJ1-1|NA|TRBV29-1|many
TGCAGCGTTGACACGATGAACACTGAAGCTTTCTTT
CSVDTMNTEAFF
>TRBJ2-5|NA|TRBV18|NA
TGTGCCAGCTCACAAAAGGGCCGATCAGAGACCCAGTACTTC
CASSQKGRSETQYF
>TRBJ1-4|NA|TRBV5-1|few
TGCGCCAGCAGCTTGGAGGGGACGGGGGATGAAAAACTGTTTTTT
CASSLEGTGDEKLFF
>TRBJ2-5|NA|TRBV25-1|NA
TGTGCCAGCAGTGAATTGTACAGAGAAGAGACCCAGTACTTC
CASSELYREETQYF
>TRBJ1-1|TRBD1|TRBV19|few
TGTGCCAGTAGTACAATGTCCAGGGGGGAGGCTTTCTTT
CASSTMSRGEAFF
>TRBJ1-3|NA|TRBV7-2|NA
TGTGCCAGCAGCTTAGCAGGGTTGCGCTCTGGAAACACCATATATTTT
CASSLAGLRSGNTIYF
>TRBJ1-2|NA|TRBV30|NA
TGTGCCTGGAGTGTTGATTGGGGGCATGGCTACACCTTC
CAWSVDWGHGYTF
>TRBJ2-2|NA|TRBV4-2|NA
TGTGCCAGCAGCCAAGGAGAGGAAATCACCGGGGAGCTGTTTTTT
CASSQGEEITGELFF
>TRBJ2-7|TRBD1|TRBV19|NA
TGTGCCACCTCTGTCGGGACAGCAATGGAGCAGTACTTC
CATSVGTAMEQYF
>TRBJ1-2|NA|TRBV20-1|once
TGCAGTGCTAGTGCGGGCTATGGCTACACCTTC
CSASAGYGYTF
>TRBJ1-2|TRBD1|TRBV28|few
TGTGCCAGCAGTTTAGTGGGGACAGGGGAAGTCGGAGGCTACACCTTC
CASSLVGTGEVGGYTF
>TRBJ2-1|NA|TRBV4-1|NA
TGCGCCAGCAGCCAAGATCCCGGGGTTTCCTACAATGAGCAGTTCTTC
CASSQDPGVSYNEQFF
>TRBJ2-1|TRBD2|TRBV7-9|NA
TGTGCCAGCAGCTCCCTCGGGACTAGCGGGAGAATTGAGCAGTTCTTC
CASSSLGTSGRIEQFF
>TRBJ1-2|NA|TRBV27|few
TGTGCCAGCAGCCGGAACAGGGACGTCTATGGCTACACCTTC
CASSRNRDVYGYTF
>TRBJ2-1|TRBD2|TRBV9|NA
TGTGCCAGCAGCGATGCGCCTGAAGCGGGAGGGTCCTACAATGAGCAGTTCTTC
CASSDAPEAGGSYNEQFF
>TRBJ1-1|NA|TRBV6-5|NA
TGTGCCAGCAGCTCCTCCCGGGGGAGGGCCACTGAAGCTTTCTTT
CASSSSRGRATEAFF
>TRBJ1-1|TRBD1|TRBV2|many
TGTGCCAGCACACGACCGACAGGGGCCGAAGCTTTCTTT
CASTRPTGAEAFF
>TRBJ1-1|NA|TRBV7-9|NA
TGTGCCAGCAGCACCCAGGTAGCCAACACTGAAGCTTTCTTT
CASSTQVANTEAFF
>TRBJ2-7|NA|TRBV6-1|NA
TGTGCCAGCAGTGAAGGACGGCAGGCGATGGAGCAGTACTTC
CASSEGRQAMEQYF
>TRBJ2-7|NA|TRBV6-5|many
TGTGCCAGCAGTTACTCGACGGGTCCGCAGTACTTC
CASSYSTGPQYF
>TRBJ1-3|NA|TRBV15|NA
TGTGCCACCAGCAGAGGATTCAGGGCCCCATCTGGAAACACCATATATTTT
CATSRGFRAPSGNTIYF
>TRBJ1-5|TRBD1|TRBV30|NA
TGTGCCTGGACGGCAGGGGGCTACAATCAGCCCCAGCATTTT
CAWTAGGYNQPQHF
>TRBJ1-5|TRBD1|TRBV7-6|NA
TGTGCCAGCAGCTTAGTAGCTTGGGACAGGGAAAATCAGCCCCAGCATTTT
CASSLVAWDRENQPQHF
>TRBJ2-7|NA|TRBV9|few
TGTGCCAGCAGCGTAGGGGTCAGGTACGAGCAGTACTTC
CASSVGVRYEQYF
>TRBJ1-4|NA|TRBV4-1|NA
TGCGCCAGCAGCCAGGGCGGGGCCTCTAATGAAAAACTGTTTTTT
CASSQGGASNEKLFF
>TRBJ2-7|TRBD2|TRBV27|NA
TGTGCCAGCAGTAGAATTGGGTTGCCGGGACTAACCCCTAACGAGCAGTACTTC
CASSRIGLPGLTPNEQYF
>TRBJ1-1|NA|TRBV7-9|NA
TGTGCCAGCAGCTCCTCGCTACAGATGAACACTGAAGCTTTCTTT
CASSSSLQMNTEAFF
>TRBJ2-1|TRBD2|TRBV5-4|NA
TGTGCCAGCAGCCAAAGAACTAGCGGGAGTTACAATGAGCAGTTCTTC
CASSQRTSGSYNEQFF
>TRBJ2-7|TRBD1|TRBV18|NA
TGTGCCAGCTCACCGGGACAGTCCTACGAGCAGTACTTC
CASSPGQSYEQYF
>TRBJ2-7|TRBD2|TRBV2|few
TGTGCCAGCAGTGAGAATAGCGGGCGATACGAGCAGTACTTC
CASSENSGRYEQYF
>TRBJ2-1|NA|TRBV7-2|NA
TGTGCCAGCAGCTACCCAAGGTATGAGCAGTTCTTC
CASSYPRYEQFF
>TRBJ2-1|TRBD2|TRBV7-3|once
TGTGCCAGCAGCGCCAGAAGTGGGACTAGCGGGAGGCAATACAATGAGCAGTTCTTC
CASSARSGTSGRQYNEQFF
>TRBJ2-1|TRBD2|TRBV6-1|NA
TGTGCCAGCAGTGGCAGAACGACTAGCGGGAACCCCAATGAGCAGTTCTTC
CASSGRTTSGNPNEQFF